The 20 T cell receptor beta chains in this list originate from one sample, sequenced in a study of blood T cells in healthy people across ages. Primers used in a second PCR of about 6 to 11 cycles were a sample-barcoded 5' primer and a J-beta primer mix. TCRdb passed the 5' RACE reads through MiXCR, listing each CDR3 protein once. This sample has more than 650,000 distinct CDR3 sequences, with approximately 22% found just once. The sequencing input was blood. Every receptor here comes from an older man in good health.

Of note for this clonotype: Since a much larger clone is just one base distant, this may be a read error. V is TRBV6-5 and J is TRBJ2-7; no reliable D call. The CDR3 length is 11 residues. V was pared by 2 bases and J by 2 bases, with 1 base between. The germline CDR1 and CDR2 sequences are MNHEY and SVGAGI. The chain's CDR3 is CASSYAYEQYF. The DNA for the CDR3 is TGTGCCAGCAGTTACGCCTACGAGCAGTACTTC.

The chain joins TRBV7-3 to TRBJ2-6, with TRBD2 matching 9 bases. The CDR3 has 14 residues. Trimming cost V 7 bases and J 2 bases; bases outside gene matches: 0. Germline V lookup: CDR1 SGHTA, CDR2 FQGTGA. The chain's CDR3 is CASKREAGANVLTF. The DNA for the CDR3 is TGTGCCAGCAAGCGGGAGGCTGGGGCCAACGTCCTGACTTTC. The whole variable domain, remainder taken from reference TRBV7-3 and TRBJ2-6, is GAGVSQTPSNKVTEKGKYVELRCDPISGHTALYWYRQSLGQGPEFLIYFQGTGAADDSGLPNDRFFAVRPEGSVSTLKIQRTERGDSAVYLCASKREAGANVLTFGAGSRLTVL.

The chain is built from TRBV7-6 and TRBJ2-1; no clear D gene. Germline assignment: CDR1 SGHVS and CDR2 FNYEAQ. V was shortened by 3 bases and J by 10 bases, with 10 bases between the two germline ends. This CDR3 has 12 amino acids. CDR3 region: CASSFRGREQFF. For the CDR3, the DNA is TGTGCCAGCAGCTTCCGTGGGCGGGAGCAGTTCTTC.

This clonotype was observed at least ten times. The chain employs TRBV6-5 and TRBJ1-2, with D possibly TRBD1 on 6 matching bases. The CDR3 spans 13 residues. The V gene's germline CDR1 is MNHEY and CDR2 SVGAGI. Trimming shortened V by 6 bases and J by 4 bases, and 12 bases separated the two germline ends. The CDR3 reads CASSRDTTYGYTF. The CDR3 DNA sequence: TGTGCCAGCAGCCGGGACACAACCTATGGCTACACCTTC.

This clonotype was observed a handful of times. V gene TRBV5-1 combines with J gene TRBJ2-7, with 7 bases aligning to TRBD1. V was pared by 0 bases and J by 3 bases, with 6 bases of the junction left unmatched. The germline V gene encodes CDR1 SGHRS and CDR2 YFSETQ. The CDR3 has 15 amino acids. CDR3 protein: CASSLASTGIYEQYF. The CDR3 DNA reads as TGCGCCAGCAGCTTGGCCTCGACAGGGATCTACGAGCAGTACTTC.

This chain joins TRBV4-2 and TRBJ2-1; D may be TRBD2 (5 bases). V lost 2 bases and J 2 bases, leaving 13 bases between the germline ends. The germline gives CDR1 LGHNA, CDR2 YNFKEQ. The length of the CDR3 is 16 residues. CDR3 residues: CASSQRRSSPYNEQFF. CDR3 in DNA: TGTGCCAGCAGCCAACGGAGGTCTAGCCCCTACAATGAGCAGTTCTTC.

The chain links TRBV21-1 to TRBJ2-1; TRBD2 reflects the table's D call only, with no check against the DNA. TRBV21-1 is noted as a pseudogene. This CDR3 is 17 amino acids long. DNA for the CDR3: TGTGCCAGTTACTACTCCAAAGCTAGCGGGAGCTACAATGAGCAGTTCTTC. It codes for CASYYSKASGSYNEQFF.

The rearrangement uses TRBV5-5 and TRBJ2-1, with TRBD1 identical over 7 bases. V lost 0 bases, J lost 3 bases, and 6 bases stayed unmatched. CDR1 and CDR2 from the germline V gene are SGHKS and YYEKEE (reference sequence). The CDR3 is 16 amino acids. The CDR3 DNA is TGTGCCAGCAGCTTGGCCATCAGGACAGGCTACAATGAGCAGTTCTTC. Its protein is CASSLAIRTGYNEQFF.

This clonotype was seen more than once but under ten times. The chain has TRBV2 and TRBJ1-4; maybe TRBD1 (5 bases). The CDR3 totals 19 residues. CDR1 SNHLY and CDR2 FYNNEI come from the germline V gene. V was shortened by 2 bases and J by 2 bases, with 21 bases between the two germline ends. This CDR3 is CASSEPSAGLLMTNEKLFF. In DNA, the CDR3 is TGTGCCAGCAGTGAACCTTCGGCAGGGTTGTTAATGACTAATGAAAAACTGTTTTTT.

This clonotype was detected a few times. The chain's CDR3 is CATGFWGANEQFF. The CDR3 region has the DNA TGTGCCACCGGATTTTGGGGAGCTAATGAGCAGTTCTTC. This chain links TRBV24-1 with TRBJ2-1; possibly TRBD2 for D (5 bases). The CDR3 is 13 amino acids. Germline loops: CDR1 KGHDR, CDR2 SFDVKD. V dropped 9 bases and J dropped 7 bases, with 15 bases sitting between them.

The V gene is TRBV20-1, the J gene TRBJ2-7; TRBD1 agrees at 11 bases. V was clipped by 5 bases and J by 6 bases; unmatched bases: 9. Germline CDR1 reads DFQATT; CDR2 reads SNEGSKA (reference sequence). The CDR3 sequence is 14 residues long. The CDR3 spells CSAARDRGLSEQYF. The CDR3 nucleotides are TGCAGTGCTGCCCGGGACAGGGGGTTGAGCGAGCAGTACTTC.

This clonotype appeared a few times. The CDR3 reads CATRRDYNNEQFF. The CDR3 region has the DNA TGTGCCACACGCCGGGACTACAACAATGAGCAGTTCTTC. This chain connects TRBV15 to TRBJ2-1, with 7 positions matching TRBD2. Germline trimming cut 9 bases from V and 5 bases from J; bases unmatched to any gene: 7. Germline CDR1 reads LNHNV; CDR2 reads YYDKDF (reference sequence). This CDR3 contains 13 residues.

This clonotype was seen a handful of times. The chain recombines TRBV7-2 with TRBJ2-1; D gene uncertain. CDR3 length: 14 amino acids. The germline V gene has CDR1 SGHTA and CDR2 FQGNSA. V was cut by 5 bases and J by 5 bases, with 13 bases left in between. The CDR3 sequence: CASSLQRVNNEQFF. The CDR3 DNA reads as TGTGCCAGCAGCCTACAAAGGGTCAACAATGAGCAGTTCTTC.

The V and J genes are TRBV2 and TRBJ1-3; D possibly corresponds to TRBD1 (6 bases). This CDR3 contains 18 residues. With 0 bases removed from V and 0 bases from J, the gap between germline ends came to 15 bases. The V gene's germline CDR1 is SNHLY and CDR2 FYNNEI. The CDR3 region is CASSEARGRLVSGNTIYF. Written as DNA, the CDR3 is TGTGCCAGCAGTGAAGCCAGGGGCAGACTCGTCTCTGGAAACACCATATATTTT.

This clonotype was counted only a few times. The chain combines TRBV7-9 with TRBJ1-5; TRBD1 aligns across 7 bases. The CDR3 spans 15 residues. The junction had 1 base not matched to a gene; V was cut back by 0 bases and J by 2 bases. Germline CDR1 SEHNR, CDR2 FQNEAQ (reference sequence). In DNA, the CDR3 is TGTGCCAGCAGCTTAGCCCAGGGGGGCAATCAGCCCCAGCATTTT. Translation: CASSLAQGGNQPQHF.

The V and J genes are TRBV10-3 and TRBJ2-3; perhaps TRBD1 as D (5 bases). V lost 5 bases and J lost 4, with 22 bases in between. CDR3 length equals 17 residues. Germline CDR1 reads ENHRY; CDR2 reads SYGVKD. Here the CDR3 reads CAISRGSTPFGADTQYF. The DNA of the CDR3 is TGTGCCATCAGTAGGGGTAGTACCCCTTTTGGCGCAGATACGCAGTATTTT.

A few counts support this clonotype. The gene calls are TRBV6-5 and TRBJ1-2, with D possibly matching TRBD1 (5 bases). V was cut by 5 bases and J by 4 bases, with 17 bases left in between. CDR1 and CDR2 from the germline V gene are MNHEY and SVGAGI. The length of the CDR3 is 15 residues. The CDR3 reads CASSPRDPTRYGYTF. For the CDR3, the DNA is TGTGCCAGCAGTCCACGGGACCCGACTCGCTATGGCTACACCTTC.

In its sample, this clonotype was seen a few times. The rearrangement links TRBV6-1 to TRBJ2-3; a weak D match, TRBD2 (5 bases). The CDR3 is 16 residues long. Looked up from germline, CDR1 is MNHNS and CDR2 is SASEGT. V lost 4 bases to trimming and J lost 0 bases, with 14 bases between them. The CDR3: CASSGGQLRSTDTQYF. Here the CDR3 DNA reads TGTGCCAGCAGTGGAGGGCAGCTAAGGAGCACAGATACGCAGTATTTT.

The V and J genes are TRBV27 and TRBJ2-2, with D perhaps TRBD1 or TRBD2 (5 bases each). The CDR3 is 14 residues long. The germline V and J ends were trimmed by 8 bases and 8 bases, with 18 bases remaining between them. Germline V lookup: CDR1 MNHEY, CDR2 SMNVEV (reference sequence). This chain's CDR3 is CASSRDPSFGELFF. CDR3 bases: TGTGCCAGCTCTCGGGACCCTAGCTTTGGGGAGCTGTTTTTT.

The chain joins TRBV3-1 to TRBJ1-2; maybe TRBD1 (5 bases). The germline V gene has CDR1 LGHDT and CDR2 YNNKEL (reference sequence). V shed 1 base and J shed 6 bases, with 18 bases lying between them. This CDR3 spans 16 amino acids. The CDR3 DNA reads TGTGCCAGCAGCCAAGGGGTGGGCAGGGCCCCCCATGGCTACACCTTC. It translates to CASSQGVGRAPHGYTF.